This TCR beta chain was sequenced during a study of blood T cell repertoires in COVID-19 (dated by TCRdb to the early 2020s). In terms of the full investigation: Samples covering the acute and convalescent phases of COVID-19 were provided by collaborators in the United States, Italy and Spain. The material from the prospective study consisted of cDNA or gDNA derived from T cells, B-cell-depleted T cells, or PBMCs. Where available, HLA class I and class II types were obtained from metadata supplied by the sample provider rather than from assay-based typing. The dataset comprised deeply sampled blood TCRbeta repertoires from subjects exposed to, actively infected with, or recovered from COVID-19. A de-identified subject ID, COVID-19 status, age in years and sex were almost always included in the sample metadata. The repertoires were released in a freely available public database intended as a resource for research on the immune response to SARS-CoV-2. Samples came from the ongoing ImmuneRACE study (first 160 participants) plus 1,254 subjects from 6 global collaborators.

CDR1 and CDR2 (SGHTA, FQGTGA) derive from the germline V gene. Germline trimming: 3 bases from V, 1 base from J; junction bases outside gene matches: 1. Including cysteine and phenylalanine, the CDR3 has 14 amino acids. Only the CDR3 DNA stays, 42 bases, in frame from base 1. Collaborating institutions collected whole blood in K2EDTA tubes following their own protocols. For TCRbeta analysis, collaborators shipped samples as frozen whole blood, isolated PBMCs, or DNA extracted from either of those sample types. What the research found in general, with its limitations: The quantity of clinical and demographic metadata differed by source and by participant and was supplied without curation.

TCRbeta CDR3 regions were amplified from genomic DNA by means of the immunoSEQ Assay, a bias-controlled multiplex PCR. As for the original processing: The number of nucleated cells in each sample was estimated by amplification of reference gene primers within the assay. To quantify the absolute abundance of each unique TCRbeta CDR3 rearrangement, sequence reads were collapsed and filtered. For each sample, productive Simpson clonality was calculated by taking the square root of Simpson's diversity index across productive rearrangements. Sourced from immuneACCESS, this table was stored by TCRdb with only in-frame sequences that have V and J called. A share of the clones is absent; for the studies checked, an unresolved V gene accounts for under half, and the remainder has no known explanation. Clone size and the V and J calls come from that table; the DNA yielded D and trimming. In this sample the table shows about 24,000 clones, around nine tenths of which occur a single time. The ten largest clones capture less than 5.5% of the sample.

As concerns this clone: The clone's antigen remains unknown. No base quality values were provided; no much bigger clone lies one nucleotide off.

Sequenced: peripheral blood. The sequence was collected from a man aged 50-59 years with active COVID-19. The receptor chain draws on TRBV7-3 and TRBJ2-3; TRBD2 lines up with 7 middle nucleotides. The bases read TGTGCCAGCAGCTTGGGACTACGCACAGATACGCAGTATTTT. It translates as CASSLGLRTDTQYF.